The clone carrying this TCR beta chain was recorded a few times. Its antigen is as yet unknown. The data belong to a study of T cell responses to AZD1222 COVID-19 vaccine. TCRdb's copy holds only in-frame clones and misses some; the assay was immunoSEQ multiplex PCR. Here the sample spans over 100,000 clones, roughly 87% being singletons. Study-level findings and limits: White British donors predominated, females outnumbered males, and clonal diversity was possibly underestimated. No repertoire was sampled before or during the peak T cell response, only after it.

Germline V gene lookup returns CDR1 MNHEY and CDR2 SVGAGI. Trimming removed 7 bases at V and 0 bases at J, with 13 bases between. CDR3 length equals 14 residues. Material: peripheral blood, obtained 28 days after the second AZD1222 dose. J is TRBJ2-7 and V is TRBV6-5, with a weak D call TRBD2 (5 bases). This clonotype was sampled from an adult who received the AZD1222 COVID-19 vaccine. CDR3 bases: TGTGCCAGCAAGGGTCTAGCCAACTCCTACGAGCAGTACTTC. Its protein product is CASKGLANSYEQYF.